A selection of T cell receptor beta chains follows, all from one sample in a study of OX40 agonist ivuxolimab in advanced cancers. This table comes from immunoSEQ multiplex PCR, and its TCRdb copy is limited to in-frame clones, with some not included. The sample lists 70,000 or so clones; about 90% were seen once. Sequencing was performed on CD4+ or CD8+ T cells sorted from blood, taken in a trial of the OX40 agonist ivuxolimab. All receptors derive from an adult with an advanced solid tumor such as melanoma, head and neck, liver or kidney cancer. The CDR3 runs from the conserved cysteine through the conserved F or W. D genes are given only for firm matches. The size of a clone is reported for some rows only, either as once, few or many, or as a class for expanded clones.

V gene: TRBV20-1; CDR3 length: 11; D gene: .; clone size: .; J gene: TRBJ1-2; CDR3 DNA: TGCAGTGCCCCAAGCTCCTATGGCTACACCTTC; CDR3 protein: CSAPSSYGYTF
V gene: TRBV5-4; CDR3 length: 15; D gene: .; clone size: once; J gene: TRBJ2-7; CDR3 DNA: TGTGCCAGCAGCTTCGGCGGCTCGAGCTCCTACGAGCAGTACTTC; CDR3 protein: CASSFGGSSSYEQYF
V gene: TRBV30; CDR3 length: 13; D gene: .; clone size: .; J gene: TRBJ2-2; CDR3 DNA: TGTGCCTGGAGTCAAGAGAACACCGGGGAGCTGTTTTTT; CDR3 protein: CAWSQENTGELFF
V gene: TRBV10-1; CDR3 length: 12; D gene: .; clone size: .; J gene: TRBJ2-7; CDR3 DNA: TGCGCCAGCAGTGAGGGCCTAGGCGAGCAGTACTTC; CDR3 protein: CASSEGLGEQYF
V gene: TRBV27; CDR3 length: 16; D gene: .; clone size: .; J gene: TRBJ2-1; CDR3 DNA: TGTGCCAGCAGTCCCGATAGGGGGCGGGGAACCGCGGAGCAGTTCTTC; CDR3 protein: CASSPDRGRGTAEQFF
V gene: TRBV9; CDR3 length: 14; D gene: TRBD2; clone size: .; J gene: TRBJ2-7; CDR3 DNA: TGTGCCAGCGGTTCCGGGACTAGCGGATACGAGCAGTACTTC; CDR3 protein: CASGSGTSGYEQYF
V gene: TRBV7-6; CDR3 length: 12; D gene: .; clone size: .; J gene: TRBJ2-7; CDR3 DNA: TGTGCCAGCAGCTTAGACCAATACGAGCAGTACTTC; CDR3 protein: CASSLDQYEQYF
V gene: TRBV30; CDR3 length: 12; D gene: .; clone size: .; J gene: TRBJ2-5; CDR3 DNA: TGTGCCTGGAGCGCCGCCCCGGAGACCCAGTACTTC; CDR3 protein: CAWSAAPETQYF
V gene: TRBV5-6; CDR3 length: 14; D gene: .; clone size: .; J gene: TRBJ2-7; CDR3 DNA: TGTGCCAGCAGCTTGGAGGGAGCGGCCTACGAGCAGTACTTC; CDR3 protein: CASSLEGAAYEQYF
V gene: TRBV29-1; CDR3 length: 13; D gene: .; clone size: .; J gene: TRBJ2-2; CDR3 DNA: TGCAGCGGGGTAGGGGGAAACACCGGGGAGCTGTTTTTT; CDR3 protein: CSGVGGNTGELFF
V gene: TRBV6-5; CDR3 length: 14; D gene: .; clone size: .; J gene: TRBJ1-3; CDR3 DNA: TGTGCCAGCAGTTACCCCGGGGCTGGAAACACCATATATTTT; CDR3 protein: CASSYPGAGNTIYF
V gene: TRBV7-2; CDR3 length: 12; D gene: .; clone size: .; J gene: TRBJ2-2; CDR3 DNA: TGTGCCAGCAGCACCTACACCGGGGAGCTGTTTTTT; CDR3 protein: CASSTYTGELFF
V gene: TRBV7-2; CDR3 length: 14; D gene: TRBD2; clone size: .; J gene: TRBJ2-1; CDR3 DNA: TGTGCCAGCAGCACCGGACTAGGGCGGGGTGAGCAGTTCTTC; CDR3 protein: CASSTGLGRGEQFF
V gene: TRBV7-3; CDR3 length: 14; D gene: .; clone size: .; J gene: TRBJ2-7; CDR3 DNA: TGTGCCAGCAGCTTACTGTCCGGGCCCTACGAGCAGTACTTC; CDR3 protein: CASSLLSGPYEQYF
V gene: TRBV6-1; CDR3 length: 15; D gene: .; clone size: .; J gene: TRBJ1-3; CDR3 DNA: TGTGCCAGCAGTGATCGGACGGTCTCTGGAAACACCATATATTTT; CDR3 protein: CASSDRTVSGNTIYF
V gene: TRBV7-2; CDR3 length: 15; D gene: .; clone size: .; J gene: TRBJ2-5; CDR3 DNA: TGTGCCAGCAGACTCTCACCAGCGACCGGGGAGACCCAGTACTTC; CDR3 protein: CASRLSPATGETQYF
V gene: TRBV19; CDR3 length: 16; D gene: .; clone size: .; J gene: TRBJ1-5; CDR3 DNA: TGTGCCAGTAGTACGCATACGACAGTCATAGTTCAGCCCCAGCATTTT; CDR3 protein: CASSTHTTVIVQPQHF
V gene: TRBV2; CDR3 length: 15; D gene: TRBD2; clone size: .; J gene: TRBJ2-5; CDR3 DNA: TGTGCCAGCAGTGAAGCTAGCGGGAGGGAGGAGACCCAGTACTTC; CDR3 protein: CASSEASGREETQYF
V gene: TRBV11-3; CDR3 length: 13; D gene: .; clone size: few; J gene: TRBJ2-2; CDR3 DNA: TGTGCCAGCAGCTCGGTGGTCACCGGGGAGCTGTTTTTT; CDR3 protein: CASSSVVTGELFF
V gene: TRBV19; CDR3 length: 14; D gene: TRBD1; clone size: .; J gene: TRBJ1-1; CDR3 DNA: TGTGCCAGCAGAGGGAAGGCAGGGGGTTATGAAGCTTTCTTT; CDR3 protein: CASRGKAGGYEAFF
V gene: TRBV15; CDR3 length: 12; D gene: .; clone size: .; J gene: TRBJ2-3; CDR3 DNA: TGTGCCACCAGCGCCCTTGTGGGTACGCAGTATTTT; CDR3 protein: CATSALVGTQYF
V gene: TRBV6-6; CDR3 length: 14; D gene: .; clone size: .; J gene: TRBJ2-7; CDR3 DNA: TGTGCCAGCAGTTCAGGTTACTTATCCTACGAGCAGTACTTC; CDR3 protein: CASSSGYLSYEQYF
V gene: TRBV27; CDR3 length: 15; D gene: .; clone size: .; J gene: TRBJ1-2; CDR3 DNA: TGTGCCAGCAGTCCTAAGTCGGACAGAAACTATGGCTACACCTTC; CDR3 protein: CASSPKSDRNYGYTF